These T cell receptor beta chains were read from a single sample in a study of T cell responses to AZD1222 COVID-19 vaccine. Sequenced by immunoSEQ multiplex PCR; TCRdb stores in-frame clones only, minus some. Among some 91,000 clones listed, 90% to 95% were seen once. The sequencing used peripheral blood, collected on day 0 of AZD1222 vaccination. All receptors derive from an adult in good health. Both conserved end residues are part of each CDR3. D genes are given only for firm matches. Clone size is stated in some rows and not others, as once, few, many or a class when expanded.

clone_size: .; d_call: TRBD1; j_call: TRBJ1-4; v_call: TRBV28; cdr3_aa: CASSSRGDRGATNEKLFF; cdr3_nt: TGTGCCAGCAGTTCCAGGGGGGACAGGGGAGCAACTAATGAAAAACTGTTTTTT
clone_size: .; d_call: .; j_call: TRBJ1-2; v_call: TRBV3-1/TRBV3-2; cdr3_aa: CASRSGSNYGYTF; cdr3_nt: TGTGCCAGCCGATCCGGGTCCAACTATGGCTACACCTTC
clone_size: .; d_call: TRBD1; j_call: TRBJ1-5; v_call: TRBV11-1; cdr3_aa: CASSTGQGNQPQHF; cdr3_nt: TGTGCCAGCAGCACGGGACAGGGCAACCAGCCCCAGCATTTT
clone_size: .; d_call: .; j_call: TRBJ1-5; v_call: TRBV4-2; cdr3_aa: CASSQTGGRGNQPQHF; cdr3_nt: TGTGCCAGCAGCCAAACCGGGGGACGCGGCAATCAGCCCCAGCATTTT
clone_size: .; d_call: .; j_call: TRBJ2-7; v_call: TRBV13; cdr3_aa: CASSLAGNYEQYF; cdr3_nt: TGTGCCAGCAGCTTAGCTGGGAACTACGAGCAGTACTTC
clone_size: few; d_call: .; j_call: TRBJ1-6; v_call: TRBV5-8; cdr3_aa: CASSSPEPNSPLHF; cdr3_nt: TGTGCCAGCAGCTCTCCCGAACCTAATTCACCCCTCCACTTT
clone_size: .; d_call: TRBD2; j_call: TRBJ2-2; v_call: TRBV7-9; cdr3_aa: CASSQGAGLETGELFF; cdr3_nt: TGTGCCAGCAGCCAGGGAGCGGGACTAGAAACCGGGGAGCTGTTTTTT
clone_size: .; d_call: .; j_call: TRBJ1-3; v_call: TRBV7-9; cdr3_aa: CASSLGGGSGNTIYF; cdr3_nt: TGTGCCAGCAGCTTAGGAGGGGGCTCTGGAAACACCATATATTTT
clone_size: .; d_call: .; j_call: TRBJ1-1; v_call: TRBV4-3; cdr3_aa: CASSQLLPGTEAFF; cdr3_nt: TGCGCCAGCAGCCAACTACTACCGGGCACTGAAGCTTTCTTT
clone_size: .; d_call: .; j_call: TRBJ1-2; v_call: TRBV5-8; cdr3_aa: CASSLTPGQNYGYTF; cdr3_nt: TGTGCCAGCAGCTTGACCCCAGGACAGAACTATGGCTACACCTTC
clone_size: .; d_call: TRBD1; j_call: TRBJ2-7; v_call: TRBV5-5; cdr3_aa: CASSLLQGNEQYF; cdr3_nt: TGTGCCAGCAGCTTGCTACAGGGGAACGAGCAGTACTTC
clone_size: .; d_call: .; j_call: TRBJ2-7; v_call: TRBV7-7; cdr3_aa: CASSLGAGPSYEQYF; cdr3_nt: TGTGCCAGCAGTCTTGGGGCAGGGCCTTCCTACGAGCAGTACTTC
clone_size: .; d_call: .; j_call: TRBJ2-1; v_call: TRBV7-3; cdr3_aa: CASSFHRDSEQFF; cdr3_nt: TGTGCCAGCAGCTTCCACAGGGATAGTGAGCAGTTCTTC
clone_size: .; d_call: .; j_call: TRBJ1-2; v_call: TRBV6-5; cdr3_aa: CASSYSGPGKGYTF; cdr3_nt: TGTGCCAGCAGTTACTCGGGCCCAGGGAAAGGCTACACCTTC
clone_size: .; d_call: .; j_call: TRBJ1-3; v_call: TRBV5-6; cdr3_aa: CASSLRGTGGNTIYF; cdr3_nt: TGTGCCAGCAGCTTGAGAGGAACGGGGGGAAACACCATATATTTT
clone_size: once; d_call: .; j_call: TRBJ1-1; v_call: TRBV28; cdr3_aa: CASSPPQGGLTEAFF; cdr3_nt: TGTGCCAGCAGTCCTCCCCAAGGGGGGCTCACTGAAGCTTTCTTT
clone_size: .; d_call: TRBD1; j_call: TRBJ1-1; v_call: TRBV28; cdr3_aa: CASSFPKLGQGGTEAFF; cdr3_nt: TGTGCCAGCAGTTTTCCCAAACTAGGACAGGGGGGCACTGAAGCTTTCTTT
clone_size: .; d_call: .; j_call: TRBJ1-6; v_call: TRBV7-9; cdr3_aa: CASSLEQYNSPLHF; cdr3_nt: TGTGCCAGCAGCTTAGAACAGTATAATTCACCCCTCCACTTT
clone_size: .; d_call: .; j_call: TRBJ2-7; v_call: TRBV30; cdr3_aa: CAWSGGQTRPSYEQYF; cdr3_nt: TGTGCCTGGAGTGGGGGGCAAACAAGGCCCTCCTACGAGCAGTACTTC
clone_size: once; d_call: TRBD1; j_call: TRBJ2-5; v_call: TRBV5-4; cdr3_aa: CASSVGQGSFETQYF; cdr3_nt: TGTGCCAGCAGCGTGGGACAGGGGTCTTTCGAGACCCAGTACTTC
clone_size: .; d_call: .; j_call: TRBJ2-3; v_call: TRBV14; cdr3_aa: CASSQGYTQYF; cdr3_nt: TGTGCCAGCAGCCAAGGATATACGCAGTATTTT
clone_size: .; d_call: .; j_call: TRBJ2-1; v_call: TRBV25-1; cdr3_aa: CASSDYNEQFF; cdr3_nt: TGTGCCAGCAGTGACTACAATGAGCAGTTCTTC
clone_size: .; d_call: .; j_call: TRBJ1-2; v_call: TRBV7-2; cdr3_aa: CASTPGQFNYGYTF; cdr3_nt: TGTGCCAGCACCCCCGGACAGTTTAACTATGGCTACACCTTC
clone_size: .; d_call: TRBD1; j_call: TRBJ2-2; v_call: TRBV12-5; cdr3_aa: CASALNAGTGATGELFF; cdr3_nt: TGTGCTAGTGCCCTTAACGCAGGGACAGGGGCCACCGGGGAGCTGTTTTTT
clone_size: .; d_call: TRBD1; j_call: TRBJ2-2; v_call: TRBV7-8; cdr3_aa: CASSPLTGAVATGELFF; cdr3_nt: TGTGCCAGCAGCCCTTTGACAGGGGCGGTGGCCACCGGGGAGCTGTTTTTT
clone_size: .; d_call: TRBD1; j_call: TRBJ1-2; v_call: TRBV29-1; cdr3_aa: CSVGGSRDRGYGYTF; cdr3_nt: TGCAGCGTCGGGGGCTCCAGGGACAGAGGCTATGGCTACACCTTC
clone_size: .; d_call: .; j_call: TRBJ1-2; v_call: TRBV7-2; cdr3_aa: CASSLTANYGYTF; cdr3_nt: TGTGCCAGCAGCTTAACAGCTAACTATGGCTACACCTTC
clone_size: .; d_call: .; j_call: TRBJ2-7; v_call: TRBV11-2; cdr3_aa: CASSLEVGGYEQYF; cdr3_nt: TGTGCCAGCAGCTTAGAGGTCGGGGGCTACGAGCAGTACTTC
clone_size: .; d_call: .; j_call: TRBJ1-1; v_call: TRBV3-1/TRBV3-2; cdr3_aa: CASSQTSRGGQRDTEAFF; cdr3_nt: TGTGCCAGCAGCCAAACCTCGCGGGGAGGGCAGAGGGACACTGAAGCTTTCTTT
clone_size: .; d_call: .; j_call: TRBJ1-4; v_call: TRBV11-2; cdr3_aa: CASSSHSGIVSEKLFF; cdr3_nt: TGTGCCAGCAGCTCACACAGTGGGATTGTGAGTGAAAAACTGTTTTTT
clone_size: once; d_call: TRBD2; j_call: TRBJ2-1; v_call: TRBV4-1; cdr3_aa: CASSQGPRAGGNSYNEQFF; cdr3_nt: TGCGCCAGCAGCCAAGGGCCCCGAGCGGGGGGTAACTCCTACAATGAGCAGTTCTTC